This paragraph reports one T cell receptor (beta chain). This PCR relied on a set of 60 Vbeta primers and 13 Jbeta primers. The assay was immunoSEQ multiplex PCR, and TCRdb's table has in-frame clones only and misses some. The sample records 150,000 to 200,000 clones, over 70% being singletons. The data are from a study of cytomegalovirus exposure and HLA in healthy donors. V lost 3 bases to trimming and J lost 4 bases; unmatched junction nucleotides: 5. This CDR3 spans 15 amino acids. From germline, CDR1 is MGHRA and CDR2 YSYEKL. This receptor was taken from a woman in her fifties or sixties in good health and CMV-seronegative. This chain uses TRBV4-1 with TRBJ2-1, with 8 bases matching TRBD1. The sequenced sample was PBMCs. The CDR3 nucleotides read TGCGCCAGCAGCCACCCCGGGACAGGTTACAATGAGCAGTTCTTC. Translated: CASSHPGTGYNEQFF.